Below, 26 T cell receptor beta chains from the same sample are listed, as sequenced in a study of early T cells in non-severe SARS-CoV-2 infection. In TCRdb, the 5' RACE reads were re-called with MiXCR into one record per CDR3 protein. The sample yields around 25,000 distinct CDR3 sequences, around 3.9% seen once. Material for sequencing was whole blood. These receptors were collected from an adult who was a healthcare worker with PCR-confirmed SARS-CoV-2 infection or an uninfected control (not recorded which).

This clonotype was counted a few times. The chain has TRBV30 and TRBJ1-5; D possibly corresponds to TRBD1 (6 bases). The CDR3 covers 12 residues. The germline V gene encodes CDR1 GTSNPN and CDR2 SVGIG (reference sequence). V shed 1 base and J shed 7 bases, with 8 bases lying between them. This CDR3 is CAWSEGGQPQHF. The CDR3 nucleotides are TGTGCCTGGAGTGAGGGGGGCCAGCCCCAGCATTTT. The whole variable domain, remainder taken from reference TRBV30 and TRBJ1-5, is SQTIHQWPATLVQPVGSPLSLECTVEGTSNPNLYWYRQAAGRGLQLLFYSVGIGQISSEVPQNLSASRPQDRQFILSSKKLLLSDSGFYLCAWSEGGQPQHFGDGTRLSIL.

This clonotype was seen only once. This likely comes from a read error, as the CDR3 has no conserved phenylalanine or tryptophan at its end. The V and J genes are TRBV5-5 and TRBJ2-7, with D possibly TRBD1 on 5 matching bases. The V and J ends lost 6 bases and 0 bases respectively, with 16 bases between them. There are 15 residues in the CDR3. Germline V lookup: CDR1 SGHKS, CDR2 YYEKEE (reference sequence). CDR3 DNA sequence: TGTGCCAGCACCCGGAGTCCTGGGGCCTCCTACGAGCAGTACTCC. The encoded protein is CASTRSPGASYEQYS.

This clonotype has ten or more counts. V and J are TRBV7-8 and TRBJ2-5, with 8 bases matching TRBD2. Unmatched junction bases numbered 3, after V lost 2 bases and J lost 1 base. This CDR3 region has 15 residues. Germline V gene lookup returns CDR1 SGHVS and CDR2 FQNEAQ. CDR3 sequence reads: CASSLQRGTQETQYF. CDR3 coding DNA: TGTGCCAGCAGCTTACAGCGGGGGACCCAAGAGACCCAGTACTTC.

Ten or more counts support this clonotype. V usage is TRBV4-1 and J usage is TRBJ1-6; D may be TRBD1 (6 bases). The CDR3 is 19 residues long. The V gene's germline CDR1 is MGHRA and CDR2 YSYEKL. V dropped 0 bases and J dropped 0 bases, with 15 bases sitting between them. The DNA for the CDR3 is TGCGCCAGCAGCCAAGATTACAGACAGGCGAGCTCCTATAATTCACCCCTCCACTTT. It translates to CASSQDYRQASSYNSPLHF.

This clonotype was counted at least ten times. The chain employs TRBV28 and TRBJ2-7; D perhaps matches TRBD2 (5 bases). V lost 5 bases and J 2 bases, leaving 16 bases between the germline ends. The germline CDR1 and CDR2 sequences are MDHEN and SYDVKM. The CDR3 length is 15 residues. DNA of the CDR3: TGTGCCAGCAGTCCCCCGGGAACCCTCGCCTACGAGCAGTACTTC. It specifies CASSPPGTLAYEQYF.

The chain links TRBV4-2 to TRBJ2-1, with TRBD2 identical over 10 bases. V shed 0 bases, J shed 6 bases, and the junction held 5 bases outside the gene matches. CDR1 and CDR2 (germline): LGHNA, YNFKEQ. The CDR3 has 16 residues. CDR3 amino acids: CASSQDRTSGANEQFF. DNA of the CDR3: TGTGCCAGCAGCCAAGATAGGACTAGCGGTGCCAATGAGCAGTTCTTC.

This chain links TRBV7-9 with TRBJ2-3; 7 nucleotides line up with TRBD1. The CDR3 runs to 16 residues. The germline CDR1 and CDR2 sequences are SEHNR and FQNEAQ (reference sequence). V was pared by 4 bases and J by 2 bases, with 9 bases of the junction left unmatched. CDR3 DNA sequence: TGTGCCAGCAGCTCGACAAACAGGGGTTTCACAGATACGCAGTATTTT. This sequence encodes CASSSTNRGFTDTQYF.

This clonotype was seen many times. The genes are TRBV9 and TRBJ2-7, with a weak D call TRBD1 (7 bases). Germline V gives CDR1 SGDLS, CDR2 YYNGEE. The V end lost 0 bases, the J end lost 6 bases, and 19 bases lay between the germline ends. The CDR3 has 16 residues. The CDR3 bases are TGTGCCAGCAGCGTAGTAGAAGGGGGCGCCGGGAGCGAGCAGTACTTC. This translates into CASSVVEGGAGSEQYF. Complete variable domain (other parts from reference TRBV9 and TRBJ2-7): DSGVTQTPKHLITATGQRVTLRCSPRSGDLSVYWYQQSLDQGLQFLIQYYNGEERAKGNILERFSAQQFPDLHSELNLSSLELGDSALYFCASSVVEGGAGSEQYFGPGTRLTVT.

At least ten counts were recorded for this clonotype. The gene calls are TRBV20-1 and TRBJ1-5, with D possibly matching TRBD1 (5 bases). This CDR3 is 12 amino acids long. The V end lost 5 bases, the J end lost 1 base, and 6 bases lay between the germline ends. Germline V lookup: CDR1 DFQATT, CDR2 SNEGSKA (reference sequence). The CDR3 protein is CSARDSNQPQHF. The CDR3 DNA reads TGCAGTGCTCGGGACAGCAATCAGCCCCAGCATTTT.

Ten or more counts support this clonotype. The J gene is TRBJ2-1, the V gene TRBV29-1; D ambiguous. The CDR3 is 16 residues long. Trimming took off 0 bases at V and 0 bases at J, with 12 bases between the two ends. Germline assignment: CDR1 SQVTM and CDR2 ANQGSEA. The CDR3 region has the DNA TGCAGCGTTGAAGAAGGTTCGGTTAGCTCCTACAATGAGCAGTTCTTC. It codes for CSVEEGSVSSYNEQFF.

This clonotype was counted many times. This chain links TRBV29-1 with TRBJ2-5, with 8 nucleotides matching TRBD2. V dropped 5 bases and J dropped 5; count of bases not matched to a gene: 10. The CDR3 runs to 14 residues. Per germline, CDR1 SQVTM and CDR2 ANQGSEA. CDR3 DNA sequence: TGCAGCGTTTGGAAGCGGGAGAACGGCGAGACCCAGTACTTC. Its protein product is CSVWKRENGETQYF.

This clonotype was detected many times. The rearrangement uses TRBV27 and TRBJ2-5; 8 nucleotides align to TRBD1. Germline CDR1 is MNHEY and CDR2 is SMNVEV (reference sequence). The CDR3 runs to 15 residues. The junction had 8 bases not matched to a gene; V was cut back by 3 bases and J by 5 bases. In nucleotides, the CDR3 is TGTGCCAGCAGTTTCTTCCTGGACAGGGTGGAGACCCAGTACTTC. Amino acid sequence: CASSFFLDRVETQYF.

In this sample, this clonotype turned up many times. The genes are TRBV29-1 and TRBJ1-2, with 9 bases that match TRBD1. The germline gives CDR1 SQVTM, CDR2 ANQGSEA. Trimming cost V 3 bases and J 4 bases; bases outside gene matches: 12. CDR3 size: 16 residues. The CDR3 here is CSVDGTGRAASYGYTF. DNA for the CDR3: TGCAGCGTTGATGGGACAGGGCGAGCCGCTAGCTATGGCTACACCTTC.

This clonotype came up many times. The CDR3 loop reads CASSLGGQEAFF. The CDR3 DNA follows: TGTGCCAGCAGTTTAGGAGGACAAGAAGCTTTCTTT. The chain links TRBV12-3 or TRBV12-4 to TRBJ1-1; D is possibly TRBD1 (5 bases). The CDR3 runs 12 residues. V was cut by 1 base and J by 8 bases, with 8 bases left in between.

CDR3 sequence: CSARPQGSHEQFF. The CDR3 region has the DNA TGCAGCGCCCGACCACAGGGGTCGCATGAGCAGTTCTTC. The rearrangement links TRBV29-1 to TRBJ2-1; 7 bases map to TRBD1. CDR3 length: 13 residues. CDR1 and CDR2 from the germline V gene are SQVTM and ANQGSEA. J gave up 8 bases and V 7 bases, and 11 bases lay outside the gene matches.

This clonotype was counted at least ten times. V and J are TRBV28 and TRBJ1-5; D unclear. The germline V gene encodes CDR1 MDHEN and CDR2 SYDVKM. V was cut by 6 bases and J by 9 bases, with 15 bases left in between. There are 13 residues in the CDR3. In DNA form, the CDR3 reads TGTGCCAGCAGCCTTCCCTTTGAGCGGCCCCAGCATTTT. Its translation: CASSLPFERPQHF.

There are many counts of this clonotype. DNA for the CDR3: TGTGCCAGCAGCGGATCGACAGCCTTATATGGCTACACCTTC. It is translated as CASSGSTALYGYTF. The chain is built from TRBV9 and TRBJ1-2; possible D gene TRBD1, 5 bases. There are 14 residues in the CDR3. Trimming took off 3 bases at V and 5 bases at J, with 14 bases between the two ends. CDR1 SGDLS and CDR2 YYNGEE come from the germline V gene.

This clonotype has only a few counts. This chain links TRBV7-9 with TRBJ2-7; TRBD2 matches at 7 bases. CDR3 size: 16 residues. In germline, CDR1 is SEHNR, CDR2 FQNEAQ (reference sequence). J lost 3 bases, V lost 0 bases, and 8 bases had no gene match. In DNA form, the CDR3 reads TGTGCCAGCAGCTTAGCGGTGGCTAGCGGCCACTACGAGCAGTACTTC. It yields the protein CASSLAVASGHYEQYF.

This clonotype was detected many times. This chain uses TRBV29-1 with TRBJ2-1; 10 bases are a match to TRBD2. Germline loops: CDR1 SQVTM, CDR2 ANQGSEA. Germline trimming cut 6 bases from V and 6 bases from J; bases unmatched to any gene: 11. This CDR3 spans 15 amino acids. CDR3 sequence reads: CSVHGTSGVRNEQFF. The CDR3 nucleotides read TGCAGCGTCCATGGAACTAGCGGGGTCCGCAATGAGCAGTTCTTC.

In this sample, this clonotype turned up a few times. This chain links TRBV24-1 with TRBJ2-3; 9 nucleotides align to TRBD2. Germline values: CDR1 KGHDR, CDR2 SFDVKD. The CDR3 loop spans 17 amino acids. Germline trimming cut 3 bases from V and 2 bases from J; bases unmatched to any gene: 8. CDR3 nucleotide sequence: TGTGCCACCAGTGATCCCACTCTAGCGGGGATCACAGATACGCAGTATTTT. Protein: CATSDPTLAGITDTQYF.

Many counts were recorded for this clonotype. One end of the junction does not line up with germline, which may come from a read error. V gene TRBV2 combines with J gene TRBJ2-5; D unresolved. CDR1 is SNHLY, CDR2 FYNNEI, per germline. This CDR3 is built from 12 residues. The CDR3 protein is CASSEGSEPRDF. The CDR3 region has the DNA TGTGCCAGCAGTGAAGGGTCCGAGCCCCGGGACTTC.

This clonotype has ten or more counts. The genes are TRBV18 and TRBJ1-1; D is undetermined. The CDR3 loop spans 14 amino acids. With 3 bases removed from V and 5 bases from J, the gap between germline ends came to 13 bases. Germline V gene sequence: CDR1 KGHSH, CDR2 LQKENI. In DNA, the CDR3 is TGTGCCAGCTCACCCCCGGTTGCGGGGACTGAAGCTTTCTTT. Protein: CASSPPVAGTEAFF.

This clonotype was picked up many times. V gene TRBV11-2 combines with J gene TRBJ2-1; perhaps TRBD2 as D (5 bases). Germline assignment: CDR1 SGHAT and CDR2 FQNNGV. Trimming shortened V by 0 bases and J by 10 bases, and 7 bases separated the two germline ends. The CDR3 is made up of 12 amino acids. The CDR3, as DNA: TGTGCCAGCAGCTTAGATCAGCGGGAGCAGTTCTTC. Protein product: CASSLDQREQFF.

The sample holds many counts of this clonotype. This chain links TRBV12-3 or TRBV12-4 with TRBJ1-3; D remains ambiguous. Trimming removed 2 bases at V and 3 bases at J, with 8 bases between. The CDR3 is 14 amino acids. The CDR3, as DNA: TGTGCCAGCAGTTTAATCGGAGGTGGAAACACCATATATTTT. Amino acid sequence: CASSLIGGGNTIYF.

J is TRBJ1-1 and V is TRBV2; 7 bases are shared with TRBD1. CDR1 is SNHLY, CDR2 FYNNEI, per germline. The CDR3 consists of 17 residues. The V segment lost 2 bases and the J segment 2 bases; nucleotides outside the gene matches: 11. The CDR3 DNA sequence: TGTGCCAGCAGTGAATGGGCCTCGGACAGGACAAACACTGAAGCTTTCTTT. Its translation: CASSEWASDRTNTEAFF. The whole variable domain, filled in from reference TRBV2 and TRBJ1-1, reads EPEVTQTPSHQVTQMGQEVILRCVPISNHLYFYWYRQILGQKVEFLVSFYNNEISEKSEIFDDQFSVERPDGSNFTLKIRSTKLEDSAMYFCASSEWASDRTNTEAFFGQGTRLTVV.

This clonotype was detected many times. The chain links TRBV28 to TRBJ1-1; TRBD1 matches at 8 bases. Germline CDR1 reads MDHEN; CDR2 reads SYDVKM. The CDR3 runs to 15 residues. The trim removed 2 bases at V and 1 base at J, leaving 3 bases unmatched. The CDR3 here is CASSLRQGTNTEAFF. In DNA, the CDR3 is TGTGCCAGCAGTTTACGACAGGGGACGAACACTGAAGCTTTCTTT.